This T cell receptor (beta chain) was found in a study of T cells after yellow fever vaccination. The CDR3 is 18 residues long. The ends lost 0 bases at V and 4 bases at J; junction bases unmatched: 12. Germline CDR1 is LGHDT and CDR2 is YNNKEL (reference sequence). This clonotype was picked up a small number of times. The antigen remains undetermined. Synthesis of TCR cDNA relied on 5'RACE template switching, which attached a universal primer site and UMIs. Using its own MiXCR run on the 5' RACE reads, TCRdb lists one record per CDR3 protein. The sample yields roughly 250,000 distinct CDR3 sequences, 10% to 15% seen once. The study, taken as a whole, reports: Peaking faster, on day 5 versus 15, the secondary response was nonetheless weaker. Some clonotypes, a small share, were shared between CD4 and CD8 compartments. Sorted repertoires could include abundant contaminating clonotypes from bulk cells.

This sample comprised CD4+ T cells sorted from PBMCs, obtained 45 days after the yellow fever booster vaccination. V is TRBV3-1 and J is TRBJ2-1; 7 nucleotides align to TRBD2. The sequence derives from a man younger than 45 who received the YFV17D yellow fever vaccine. The CDR3 region has the DNA TGTGCCAGCAGCCAAGAACGAAGTGGCGGGAGTACTTACAATGAGCAGTTCTTC. The encoded protein is CASSQERSGGSTYNEQFF.